The 28 T cell receptor beta chains below all came from one sample that was sequenced in a study of CD8+ T cells in alopecia areata. RNA, once extracted, was reverse transcribed into cDNA for use as the sequencing template. Assay used: immunoSEQ multiplex PCR; TCRdb lists only in-frame clones, some missing. The sample has under 150,000 clones, 47% seen once; the top ten hold about 10%. Sequenced sample: NKG2D-low CD8+ T cells sorted from blood. These receptors came from a human donor with alopecia areata.

This clone has just a few counts. V is TRBV29-1 and J is TRBJ2-7, with 7 bases that match TRBD1. The V gene's germline CDR1 is SQVTM and CDR2 ANQGSEA. The CDR3 runs 13 residues. The V gene end was trimmed by 7 bases and the J gene end by 3 bases; junction bases not matched to a gene: 9. For the CDR3, the DNA is TGCAGCGCCGAAACGGGACAGAACTACGAGCAGTACTTC. Its translation is CSAETGQNYEQYF.

V is TRBV4-1 and J is TRBJ1-1; 7 positions match TRBD1. The V gene's germline CDR1 is MGHRA and CDR2 YSYEKL. Losses at the gene ends were 2 bases for V and 1 base for J; bases not matched to a gene: 1. The CDR3 loop spans 14 amino acids. CDR3 coding DNA: TGCGCCAGCAGCCAACGACAGGGGAACACTGAAGCTTTCTTT. Protein product: CASSQRQGNTEAFF.

This clone was detected a few times. The V and J genes are TRBV7-9 and TRBJ2-7; TRBD1 might be the D (5 bases). Germline V gene data show CDR1 as SEHNR and CDR2 as FQNEAQ (reference sequence). The CDR3 has 16 residues. With 1 base removed from V and 5 bases from J, the gap between germline ends came to 18 bases. The CDR3 DNA sequence: TGTGCCAGCAGCTTAGGCCCCTTAGGGGCTAGGAACGAGCAGTACTTC. This translates into CASSLGPLGARNEQYF.

V is TRBV5-1 and J is TRBJ2-1; TRBD2 agrees at 9 bases. With 0 bases clipped from V and 4 bases from J, the junction kept 5 bases outside the gene matches. CDR1 and CDR2 (germline): SGHRS, YFSETQ. The CDR3 runs to 16 residues. The CDR3 here is CASSLGLAGEYNEQFF. The CDR3 region has the DNA TGCGCCAGCAGCTTGGGGTTAGCGGGAGAGTACAATGAGCAGTTCTTC.

V is TRBV19 and J is TRBJ2-5; 7 positions agree with TRBD1. The CDR3 runs 14 residues. CDR1 is LNHDA, CDR2 SQIVND, per germline (reference sequence). Trimming removed 6 bases from V and 3 bases from J; junction bases left unmatched: 7. The chain's CDR3 is CASSPITGEETQYF. In DNA form, the CDR3 reads TGTGCCAGTAGCCCGATAACAGGGGAAGAGACCCAGTACTTC.

V is TRBV21-1 and J is TRBJ2-5; TRBD2, the table's D call, lacks a check against the DNA. TRBV21-1 is noted as a pseudogene. This CDR3 has 13 residues. DNA of the CDR3: TGTGCCAGCACCCCGGGACTGCAAGAGACCCAGTACTTC. It specifies CASTPGLQETQYF.

This chain joins TRBV4-1 and TRBJ2-4, with D perhaps TRBD1 or TRBD2 (6 bases each). Trimming cost V 1 base and J 8 bases, with 12 bases left between them. CDR1 MGHRA and CDR2 YSYEKL come from the germline V gene. The CDR3 runs 14 residues. In DNA form, the CDR3 reads TGCGCCAGCAGCCAAGTGGAGGGGGTGGACATTCAGTACTTC. Encoded protein: CASSQVEGVDIQYF.

This clone was found a few times. V is TRBV7-2 and J is TRBJ2-3; TRBD2 matches at 9 bases. Trimming took 5 bases from V and 4 from J; bases not matched to a gene: 10. Per the germline V gene, CDR1 is SGHTA and CDR2 is FQGNSA. The CDR3 has 16 residues. CDR3 protein: CASSPVSGRRADTQYF. The CDR3 DNA reads as TGTGCCAGCAGCCCCGTCAGCGGGAGGCGGGCAGATACGCAGTATTTT.

This clone was detected only a few times. This chain joins TRBV28 and TRBJ2-3, with D perhaps TRBD1 or TRBD2 (5 bases each). This CDR3 is built from 17 residues. Germline CDR1 MDHEN, CDR2 SYDVKM. V was pared by 6 bases and J by 3 bases, with 22 bases between. This CDR3 is CASRDTDWREGTDTQYF. CDR3 nucleotide sequence: TGTGCCAGCAGGGACACAGACTGGCGAGAGGGGACAGATACGCAGTATTTT. The variable domain in full, with the rest retrieved from reference TRBV28 and TRBJ2-3, is DVKVTQSSRYLVKRTGEKVFLECVQDMDHENMFWYRQDPGLGLRLIYFSYDVKMKEKGDIPEGYSVSREKKERFSLILESASTNQTSMYLCASRDTDWREGTDTQYFGPGTRLTVL.

This clone was seen more than once but under ten times. The chain has TRBV29-1 and TRBJ1-1, with TRBD1 as a possible D gene (5 bases). Germline CDR1 reads SQVTM; CDR2 reads ANQGSEA. With 2 bases removed from V and 1 base from J, the gap between germline ends came to 14 bases. The length of the CDR3 is 15 residues. The CDR3 spells CSVEHSGTGNTEAFF. CDR3 nucleotides: TGCAGCGTTGAACATTCAGGGACGGGGAACACTGAAGCTTTCTTT.

The V call is TRBV5-6, the J call TRBJ2-7; D gene uncertain. The CDR3 has 13 amino acids. The V gene's germline CDR1 is SGHDT and CDR2 YYEEEE. Trimming removed 3 bases from V and 3 bases from J, with 10 bases in between. CDR3 nucleotide sequence: TGTGCCAGCAGCTCCGGACGATTCTACGAGCAGTACTTC. Amino acids: CASSSGRFYEQYF.

The V call is TRBV15, the J call TRBJ2-1; D call uncertain. V dropped 5 bases and J dropped 10 bases, with 12 bases sitting between them. The CDR3 has 12 amino acids. Per the germline V gene, CDR1 is LNHNV and CDR2 is YYDKDF (reference sequence). The CDR3 is CATSGLEWEQFF. In DNA, the CDR3 is TGTGCCACCAGCGGTTTAGAGTGGGAGCAGTTCTTC.

This clone turned up a few times. The rearrangement links TRBV7-2 to TRBJ2-3; D is unclear. The CDR3 covers 12 residues. Trimming took 5 bases from V and 3 from J, leaving 6 bases between them. Germline lookup yields CDR1 SGHTA and CDR2 FQGNSA. In DNA form, the CDR3 reads TGTGCCAGCAGCCCCTGGACAGATACGCAGTATTTT. Its protein is CASSPWTDTQYF.

V gene TRBV29-1 combines with J gene TRBJ2-7, with 7 bases lining up with TRBD1. The CDR3 extends over 13 amino acids. J was trimmed by 3 bases and V by 4 bases; bases with no gene match: 6. In germline, CDR1 is SQVTM, CDR2 ANQGSEA. CDR3 sequence (DNA): TGCAGCGTTGCGACAGGGAAGGACTACGAGCAGTACTTC. As protein: CSVATGKDYEQYF.

As DNA, the CDR3 is TGTGCCTGGAAGGGAGCCGCAGATACGCAGTATTTT. Amino acids: CAWKGAADTQYF. The gene calls are TRBV30 and TRBJ2-3; possibly TRBD2 for D (5 bases). Germline loops: CDR1 GTSNPN, CDR2 SVGIG (reference sequence). Deletions cut 4 bases from V and 4 bases from J, with 9 bases between. The CDR3 totals 12 residues. The variable domain in full, completed from reference TRBV30 and TRBJ2-3, reads SQTIHQWPATLVQPVGSPLSLECTVEGTSNPNLYWYRQAAGRGLQLLFYSVGIGQISSEVPQNLSASRPQDRQFILSSKKLLLSDSGFYLCAWKGAADTQYFGPGTRLTVL.

The chain links TRBV7-9 to TRBJ2-7; no reliable D call. CDR1 and CDR2 from the germline V gene are SEHNR and FQNEAQ (reference sequence). The CDR3 has 12 amino acids. Trimming removed 5 bases from V and 3 bases from J, with 8 bases in between. The CDR3 loop is CASSPDGYEQYF. The CDR3 DNA sequence: TGTGCCAGCAGCCCGGACGGCTACGAGCAGTACTTC.

This clone was detected a few times. CDR3 sequence: CASRQPGLSSGQYF. For the CDR3, the DNA is TGTGCCAGCAGACAACCGGGCCTCTCATCGGGGCAGTATTTT. The genes are TRBV27 and TRBJ2-3; D not resolved. The CDR3 sequence is 14 residues long. Germline CDR1 reads MNHEY; CDR2 reads SMNVEV (reference sequence). V lost 6 bases and J lost 11, with 21 bases in between.

This sequence joins TRBV4-1 and TRBJ2-1; 9 positions agree with TRBD2. This CDR3 region has 15 residues. Trimming at V came to 5 bases and at J to 6 bases, leaving 8 bases not matched to a gene. Germline CDR1 reads MGHRA; CDR2 reads YSYEKL. CDR3 in amino acids: CASSTSGHSGNEQFF. CDR3 sequence (DNA): TGCGCCAGCAGCACTAGCGGGCATTCGGGCAATGAGCAGTTCTTC.

The rearrangement uses TRBV27 and TRBJ1-2; tentatively, D is TRBD1 (5 bases). The CDR3 extends over 15 amino acids. CDR1 and CDR2 (germline): MNHEY, SMNVEV (reference sequence). V dropped 0 bases and J dropped 7 bases, with 15 bases sitting between them. The CDR3 loop is CASSLSSRVRVGYTF. The CDR3 DNA reads TGTGCCAGCAGTTTATCGAGCAGGGTCAGGGTTGGCTACACCTTC.

The genes are TRBV13 and TRBJ1-2; D is undetermined. The CDR3 loop spans 12 amino acids. Germline V lookup: CDR1 PRHDT, CDR2 FYEKMQ (reference sequence). V lost 3 bases and J lost 6, with 8 bases in between. CDR3 DNA sequence: TGTGCCAGCAGCTTGGGAAGAAATGGCTACACCTTC. It specifies CASSLGRNGYTF.

The chain is built from TRBV6-5 and TRBJ1-1; no clear D. The CDR3 runs to 14 residues. Trimming removed 6 bases at V and 8 bases at J, with 19 bases between. The germline gives CDR1 MNHEY, CDR2 SVGAGI. CDR3 bases: TGTGCCAGCAGCAAGAACGCCGGGCCCGGGGAAGCTTTCTTT. This translates into CASSKNAGPGEAFF.

This sequence joins TRBV9 and TRBJ1-1, with D hard to call. Trimming cost V 3 bases and J 3 bases, with 6 bases left between them. The CDR3 is 12 residues long. Germline V gene lookup returns CDR1 SGDLS and CDR2 YYNGEE. The CDR3 loop is CASSDRDTEAFF. In DNA, the CDR3 is TGTGCCAGCAGCGATCGGGACACTGAAGCTTTCTTT.

This chain links TRBV25-1 with TRBJ1-1; no definite D call. V was trimmed by 0 bases and J by 6 bases, leaving 5 bases between them. This CDR3 region has 12 residues. Germline loops: CDR1 MGHDK, CDR2 SYGVNS. The CDR3 DNA is TGTGCCAGCAGTGAATATTTCTCTGAAGCTTTCTTT. Its translation: CASSEYFSEAFF.

The rearrangement uses TRBV7-9 and TRBJ2-1, with D perhaps matching TRBD1 (5 bases). CDR3 size: 13 residues. From germline, CDR1 is SEHNR and CDR2 FQNEAQ (reference sequence). V was trimmed by 4 bases and J by 5 bases, leaving 9 bases between them. The CDR3 spells CASSWRRDNEQFF. Here the CDR3 DNA reads TGTGCCAGCAGCTGGCGCAGGGACAATGAGCAGTTCTTC.

The chain is built from TRBV5-1 and TRBJ2-5; D is possibly TRBD1 (6 bases). V was shortened by 3 bases and J by 1 base, with 7 bases between the two germline ends. The CDR3 runs to 13 residues. CDR1 is SGHRS, CDR2 YFSETQ, per germline. This chain's CDR3 is CASSWTAQETQYF. DNA for the CDR3: TGCGCCAGCAGCTGGACAGCCCAAGAGACCCAGTACTTC.

This chain joins TRBV9 and TRBJ2-7, with 7 bases lining up with TRBD1. The CDR3 consists of 16 residues. The V segment lost 0 bases and the J segment 2 bases; nucleotides outside the gene matches: 8. CDR1 SGDLS and CDR2 YYNGEE come from the germline V gene. As DNA, the CDR3 is TGTGCCAGCAGCGTAGGTGTCGGGACAGTTCCCTACGAGCAGTACTTC. Translation: CASSVGVGTVPYEQYF.

This chain connects TRBV29-1 to TRBJ2-4, with no clear D. Germline CDR1 and CDR2: SQVTM and ANQGSEA. This CDR3 comprises 15 residues. V lost 2 bases and J 0 bases, leaving 11 bases between the germline ends. DNA for the CDR3: TGCAGCGTTGAAAGGTTGTCCATAGCCAAAAACATTCAGTACTTC. The encoded protein is CSVERLSIAKNIQYF.

The rearrangement joins TRBV29-1 to TRBJ2-5, with 10 bases fitting TRBD2. Germline assignment: CDR1 SQVTM and CDR2 ANQGSEA. V lost 1 base and J lost 3; bases outside the gene matches: 14. CDR3 length equals 18 residues. The DNA for the CDR3 is TGCAGCGTTGAAGTAACGGGCGAGCCAGCGGGAGGGGAAGAGACCCAGTACTTC. It specifies CSVEVTGEPAGGEETQYF.